A single TCR beta chain is shown here with its context. Its target is unknown. Assay used: immunoSEQ multiplex PCR; TCRdb lists only in-frame clones, some missing. The sample has some 160,000 clones, approximately 90% seen once; the top ten hold approximately 3.1%. This entry comes from a study of cytomegalovirus exposure and HLA in healthy donors. Study results and limitations: Subsequent analysis found a tendency for first-cohort TCR clusters to co-occur within the 90 to 150 validation repertoires.

The CDR3 loop spans 17 amino acids. The V and J ends lost 0 bases and 2 bases, in that order; junction bases with no gene match: 5. Per the germline V gene, CDR1 is MNHEY and CDR2 is SMNVEV (reference sequence). The V call is TRBV27, the J call TRBJ2-5; TRBD2 aligns across 11 bases. This clonotype was sampled from a man younger than 35 in good health and CMV-seronegative. Input material: PBMCs. The CDR3 loop reads CASSLSGASGGQETQYF. The CDR3 DNA reads as TGTGCCAGCAGTTTATCGGGGGCTAGCGGGGGGCAAGAGACCCAGTACTTC.